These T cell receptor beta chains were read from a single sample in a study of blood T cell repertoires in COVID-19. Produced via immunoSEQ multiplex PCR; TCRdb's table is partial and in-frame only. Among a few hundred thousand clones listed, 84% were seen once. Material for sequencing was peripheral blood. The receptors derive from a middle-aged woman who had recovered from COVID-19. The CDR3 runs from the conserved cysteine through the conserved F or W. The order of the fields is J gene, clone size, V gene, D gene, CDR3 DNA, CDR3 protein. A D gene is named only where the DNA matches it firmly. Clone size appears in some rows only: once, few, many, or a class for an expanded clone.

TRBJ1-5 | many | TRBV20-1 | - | TGCAGTGCTAGTCTCTATGACGGGGGGAGTCAGCCCCAGCATTTT | CSASLYDGGSQPQHF
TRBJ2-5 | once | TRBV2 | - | TGTGCCAGCAGTGTCCGACAACCGGATACCCAGTACTTC | CASSVRQPDTQYF
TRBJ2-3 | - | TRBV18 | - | TGTGCCAGCTCACCACTGACCACGACTGATACGCAGTATTTT | CASSPLTTTDTQYF
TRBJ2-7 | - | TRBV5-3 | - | TGTGCCAGAAGCTTACTAGGCTACGAGCAGTACTTC | CARSLLGYEQYF
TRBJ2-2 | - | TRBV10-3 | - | TGTGCCATCAGTGAGTACGAGGGGAGGAGGCCCGTCCCGAACACCGGGGAGCTGTTTTTT | CAISEYEGRRPVPNTGELFF
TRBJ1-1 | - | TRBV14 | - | TGTGCCAGCAGCCGGAGTCTGAACACTGAAGCTTTCTTT | CASSRSLNTEAFF
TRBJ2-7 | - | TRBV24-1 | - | TGTGCCACCAGTCAAGGTGGGGGGAAGAACGAGCAGTACTTC | CATSQGGGKNEQYF
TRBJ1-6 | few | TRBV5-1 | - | TGCGCCAGCAGCCCGCCGAGCGGGAATTCACCCCTCCACTTT | CASSPPSGNSPLHF
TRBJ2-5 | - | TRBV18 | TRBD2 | TGTGCCAGCTCACGGAGCGGACTAGCGGGGGCCGGGTTGGAGACCCAGTACTTC | CASSRSGLAGAGLETQYF
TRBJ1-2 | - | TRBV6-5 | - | TGTGCCAGCAGTTACTCTGGCGGGAACTATGGCTACACCTTC | CASSYSGGNYGYTF
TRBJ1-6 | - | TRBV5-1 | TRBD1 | TGCGCCAGCAGCCGGACAGGGGATAATTCACCCCTCCACTTT | CASSRTGDNSPLHF
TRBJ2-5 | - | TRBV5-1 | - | TGCGCCAGCAGCTCGGGTACTAGCCGTAGGGCAACCCAGTACTTC | CASSSGTSRRATQYF
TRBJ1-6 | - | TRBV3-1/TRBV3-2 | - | TGTGTCAGCAGCCAAGGGGCGGGAGAGGAATATAATTCACCCCTCCACTTT | CVSSQGAGEEYNSPLHF
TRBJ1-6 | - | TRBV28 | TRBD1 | TGTGCCAGCAGACAGGGGTTGGGCCCCCTCCACTTT | CASRQGLGPLHF
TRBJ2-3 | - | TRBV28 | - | TGTGCCAGCAGTTCCCACTCCGGCTCTAACGAGGCAGATACGCAGTATTTT | CASSSHSGSNEADTQYF
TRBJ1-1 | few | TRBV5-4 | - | TGTGCCAGCAGCTTGGGGGCAGGGCATACTGAAGCTTTCTTT | CASSLGAGHTEAFF
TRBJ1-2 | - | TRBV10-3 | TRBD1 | TGTGCCATCAGCCAGGCGGGACAGGGCTATGGCTACACCTTC | CAISQAGQGYGYTF
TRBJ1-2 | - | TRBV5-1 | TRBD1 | TGCGCCAGCAGCTTAAATATCGTGGGGACAGGGGGCAATCATGGCTACACCTTC | CASSLNIVGTGGNHGYTF
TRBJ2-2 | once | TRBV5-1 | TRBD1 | TGCGCCAGCAGCCCTGGGACAGGAGGGTTCACCGGGGAGCTGTTTTTT | CASSPGTGGFTGELFF